The sample holds many counts of the clone carrying this T cell receptor (beta chain). No antigen is known for it. Time point of the sample: blood at routine non-recurrence follow-up after resection. The input material, whole RNA from tumor, nontumor lung or frozen PBMC, was sequenced unsorted. This sample was included in a study of spatial heterogeneity in lung cancer. Study summary: Available follow-up PBMC samples were sequenced, at a median of approximately two years post-resection. Sequences of the beta chain were consistently detected in greater numbers than alpha-chain sequences.

TCRdb reanalysed the 5' RACE reads using MiXCR and keeps one entry per CDR3 protein. This sample carries about 120,000 distinct CDR3 sequences, about 12% of them seen once, and the ten largest clones take approximately 16%. Broader study findings: Relative to follow-up, resection was when ubiquitous expanded tumor TCRs appeared more in blood.

The starting material was PBMCs, obtained at follow-up. The clonotype comes from a male donor with early-stage non-small cell lung cancer.

Written as DNA, the CDR3 is TGCGCCAGCAGCTGGATTCCGGACAGGGCTGGCTACACCTTC. This sequence encodes CASSWIPDRAGYTF. V usage is TRBV5-1 and J usage is TRBJ1-2; 8 positions match TRBD1. With 3 bases clipped from V and 7 bases from J, the junction kept 8 bases outside the gene matches. The CDR3 has 14 residues. CDR1 is SGHRS, CDR2 YFSETQ, per germline.